This is a list of T cell receptor beta chains from one sample in a study of T cells after yellow fever vaccination. Using its own MiXCR run on the 5' RACE reads, TCRdb lists one record per CDR3 protein. The sample carries approximately 120,000 distinct CDR3 sequences, 7.4% recorded once. The source was CD4+ T cells sorted from PBMCs, collected about 10 days after the first yellow fever vaccination. The receptors originated from a man in his late teens or twenties who received the YFV17D yellow fever vaccine. Both conserved end residues are part of each CDR3. Clone size appears in some rows only: once, few, many, or a class for an expanded clone.

j_call: TRBJ2-1
clone_size: few
v_call: TRBV5-5
cdr3_aa: CASRQSSGGADLYNEQFF

j_call: TRBJ2-7
clone_size: many
v_call: TRBV30
cdr3_aa: CAWGRGQLYEQYF

j_call: TRBJ1-2
clone_size: few
v_call: TRBV5-1
cdr3_aa: CASSGRASGNYGYTF

j_call: TRBJ2-2
clone_size: many
v_call: TRBV12-3/TRBV12-4
cdr3_aa: CASSLRAGELFF

j_call: TRBJ1-1
clone_size: many
v_call: TRBV4-2
cdr3_aa: CASSLLRGLNTEAFF

j_call: TRBJ1-1
clone_size: many
v_call: TRBV3-1
cdr3_aa: CASSQSFGQGGQAFF

j_call: TRBJ2-7
clone_size: many
v_call: TRBV6-5
cdr3_aa: CASRLHGGGADEQYF

j_call: TRBJ2-3
clone_size: many
v_call: TRBV7-9
cdr3_aa: CASSLAEAQLDTQYF

j_call: TRBJ1-5
clone_size: many
v_call: TRBV28
cdr3_aa: CASELGGSNQPQHF

j_call: TRBJ2-7
clone_size: .
v_call: TRBV11-3
cdr3_aa: CASSGTPSYEQYF

j_call: TRBJ2-6
clone_size: many
v_call: TRBV6-2/TRBV6-3
cdr3_aa: CASTNLQGPGANVLTF

j_call: TRBJ1-1
clone_size: many
v_call: TRBV27
cdr3_aa: CASRQDSMNTEAFF

j_call: TRBJ1-5
clone_size: few
v_call: TRBV5-4
cdr3_aa: CASSLGLGRDQPQHF

j_call: TRBJ2-3
clone_size: few
v_call: TRBV7-3
cdr3_aa: CASSLRSGVSTDTQYF

j_call: TRBJ2-3
clone_size: many
v_call: TRBV7-2
cdr3_aa: CASSPYPDTQYF

j_call: TRBJ1-6
clone_size: many
v_call: TRBV7-2
cdr3_aa: CASSLARTAGALHF

j_call: TRBJ2-3
clone_size: many
v_call: TRBV7-9
cdr3_aa: CASSTPGGRTDTQYF

j_call: TRBJ2-5
clone_size: many
v_call: TRBV20-1
cdr3_aa: CSASNTYQETQYF

j_call: TRBJ2-7
clone_size: many
v_call: TRBV5-1
cdr3_aa: CASSLPAAYEQYF

j_call: TRBJ2-3
clone_size: many
v_call: TRBV6-5
cdr3_aa: CASRRGTDTQYF

j_call: TRBJ2-2
clone_size: .
v_call: TRBV7-2
cdr3_aa: CASSIVRNTGELFF

j_call: TRBJ2-5
clone_size: many
v_call: TRBV6-2/TRBV6-3
cdr3_aa: CASSPGQGGTQYF

j_call: TRBJ2-3
clone_size: .
v_call: TRBV29-1
cdr3_aa: CSVGTGGNTDTQYF

j_call: TRBJ1-1
clone_size: many
v_call: TRBV15
cdr3_aa: CATSRSQGVDEAFF

j_call: TRBJ2-1
clone_size: many
v_call: TRBV4-3
cdr3_aa: CASSQDGTSGGREQFF

j_call: TRBJ1-4
clone_size: many
v_call: TRBV24-1
cdr3_aa: CATSDPTVRKLFF

j_call: TRBJ2-2
clone_size: many
v_call: TRBV3-1
cdr3_aa: CASSLLGEYSGTGELFF

j_call: TRBJ2-7
clone_size: .
v_call: TRBV27
cdr3_aa: CASSFSFSRAVVGGEQYF

j_call: TRBJ2-3
clone_size: many
v_call: TRBV9
cdr3_aa: CASSVSPSGGASDTQYF

j_call: TRBJ1-2
clone_size: few
v_call: TRBV5-5
cdr3_aa: CASSLGQELPGYTF

j_call: TRBJ2-7
clone_size: few
v_call: TRBV19
cdr3_aa: CASSITPGQVSYEQYF

j_call: TRBJ1-4
clone_size: many
v_call: TRBV5-1
cdr3_aa: CASRGRREKLFF

j_call: TRBJ2-1
clone_size: .
v_call: TRBV24-1
cdr3_aa: CATSDQNSEQFF

j_call: TRBJ2-1
clone_size: .
v_call: TRBV7-3
cdr3_aa: CASSSGQTSYNEQFF

j_call: TRBJ2-3
clone_size: many
v_call: TRBV18
cdr3_aa: CASSPPRGADTQYF

j_call: TRBJ1-2
clone_size: many
v_call: TRBV5-1
cdr3_aa: CASSHQTGGVDYGYTF

j_call: TRBJ1-5
clone_size: many
v_call: TRBV6-1
cdr3_aa: CASSPHNSNQPQHF

j_call: TRBJ1-5
clone_size: many
v_call: TRBV2
cdr3_aa: CASSSRQGRELTQHF

j_call: TRBJ2-7
clone_size: many
v_call: TRBV5-1
cdr3_aa: CASSPGGVPPYEQYF

j_call: TRBJ1-5
clone_size: many
v_call: TRBV2
cdr3_aa: CASSRTGWQPQHF

j_call: TRBJ1-1
clone_size: many
v_call: TRBV7-2
cdr3_aa: CASRPRYRAKAFF

j_call: TRBJ1-1
clone_size: .
v_call: TRBV5-5
cdr3_aa: CASSLGRYAEAFF

j_call: TRBJ2-2
clone_size: many
v_call: TRBV11-1
cdr3_aa: CASSSLFQMDRAYTGELFF

j_call: TRBJ2-7
clone_size: many
v_call: TRBV6-1
cdr3_aa: CASSPGTAPYEQYF

j_call: TRBJ2-7
clone_size: many
v_call: TRBV5-1
cdr3_aa: CASSSQTGRDEQYF

j_call: TRBJ2-3
clone_size: many
v_call: TRBV5-1
cdr3_aa: CASSPGLPGDTQYF

j_call: TRBJ1-5
clone_size: many
v_call: TRBV6-1
cdr3_aa: CASRMDGTSNQPQHF

j_call: TRBJ2-5
clone_size: many
v_call: TRBV12-3/TRBV12-4
cdr3_aa: CASSFGGSFETQYF

j_call: TRBJ1-1
clone_size: many
v_call: TRBV4-1
cdr3_aa: CASTRIGGMNTEAFF

j_call: TRBJ2-3
clone_size: many
v_call: TRBV5-1
cdr3_aa: CASSTEQGRTDTQYF

j_call: TRBJ1-3
clone_size: few
v_call: TRBV7-6
cdr3_aa: CASSPSSAFRSSGNTIYF

j_call: TRBJ2-7
clone_size: many
v_call: TRBV18
cdr3_aa: CASSRTGTEYEQYF

j_call: TRBJ2-3
clone_size: many
v_call: TRBV28
cdr3_aa: CASSLKRGAGTGTQYF

j_call: TRBJ1-6
clone_size: many
v_call: TRBV7-9
cdr3_aa: CASSSPWGYSPLHF

j_call: TRBJ2-3
clone_size: many
v_call: TRBV20-1
cdr3_aa: CSARGGTDTQYF

j_call: TRBJ1-1
clone_size: many
v_call: TRBV7-6
cdr3_aa: CASSLRDTWNTEAFF

j_call: TRBJ2-7
clone_size: .
v_call: TRBV4-3
cdr3_aa: CASSQERDRGRLSYEQYF

j_call: TRBJ2-2
clone_size: many
v_call: TRBV27
cdr3_aa: CASSRLGSNTGELFF

j_call: TRBJ2-7
clone_size: many
v_call: TRBV12-3/TRBV12-4
cdr3_aa: CASSSEREISSYEQYF

j_call: TRBJ2-5
clone_size: many
v_call: TRBV20-1
cdr3_aa: CSARVDGQETQYF